The TCR beta chain under discussion was sequenced for a study of blood T cell repertoires in COVID-19. Across the study: Recovered status applied to Cohort 3 donors who had two consecutive negative PCRs. It also applied to those with clearance or with symptom resolution. PBMCs, B-cell-depleted T cells, or T cells provided the cDNA or gDNA that made up the material.

With respect to this clone: Other DNA sequences of this sample code for an identical CDR3.

The CDR3 is made up of 11 amino acids. Germline V CDR1 and CDR2: LNHDA, SQIVND (reference sequence). Trimming took 1 base from V and 9 from J, leaving 4 bases between them. Some clones are missing from TCRdb's copy, which holds only in-frame ones; the method was immunoSEQ multiplex PCR. The repertoire holds 150,000 to 200,000 clones, around 86% seen once, with 20% to 25% in the top ten. Grouping used clinical history reported by participants in a survey and questionnaire. Sequences were obtained from PBMCs or T cells enriched from blood (not recorded which). This TCR was recovered from a woman in her 40s in a cohort exposed to, infected with or recovered from COVID-19 (not recorded which). The chain is built from TRBV19 and TRBJ2-1; D is unclear. The CDR3 DNA sequence: TGTGCCAGTAGTATAGGAGGTGAGCAGTTCTTC. Translating it yields CASSIGGEQFF.